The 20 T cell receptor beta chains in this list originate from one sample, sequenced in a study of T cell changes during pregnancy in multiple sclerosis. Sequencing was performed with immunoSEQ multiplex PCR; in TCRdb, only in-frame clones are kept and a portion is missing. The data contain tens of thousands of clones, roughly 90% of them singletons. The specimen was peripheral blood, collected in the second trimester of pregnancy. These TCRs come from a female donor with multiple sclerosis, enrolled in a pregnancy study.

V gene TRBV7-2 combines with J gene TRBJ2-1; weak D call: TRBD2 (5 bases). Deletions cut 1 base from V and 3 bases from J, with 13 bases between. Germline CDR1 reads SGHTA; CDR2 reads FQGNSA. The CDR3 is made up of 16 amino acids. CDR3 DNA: TGTGCCAGCAGCTTAGTCTTTGGTAGCGTCTACAATGAGCAGTTCTTC. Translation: CASSLVFGSVYNEQFF.

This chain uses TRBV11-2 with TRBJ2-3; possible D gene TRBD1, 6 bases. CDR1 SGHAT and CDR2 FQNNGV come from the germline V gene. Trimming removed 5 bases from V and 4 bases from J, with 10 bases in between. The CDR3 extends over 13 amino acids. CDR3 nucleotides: TGTGCCAGCAGCCCAGCAGGGGCAGATACGCAGTATTTT. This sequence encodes CASSPAGADTQYF.

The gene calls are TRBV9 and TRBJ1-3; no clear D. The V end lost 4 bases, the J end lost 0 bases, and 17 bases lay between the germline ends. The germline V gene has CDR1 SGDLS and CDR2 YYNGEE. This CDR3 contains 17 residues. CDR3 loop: CASSSEIWRISGNTIYF. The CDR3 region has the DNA TGTGCCAGCAGCTCAGAAATCTGGCGGATCTCTGGAAACACCATATATTTT.

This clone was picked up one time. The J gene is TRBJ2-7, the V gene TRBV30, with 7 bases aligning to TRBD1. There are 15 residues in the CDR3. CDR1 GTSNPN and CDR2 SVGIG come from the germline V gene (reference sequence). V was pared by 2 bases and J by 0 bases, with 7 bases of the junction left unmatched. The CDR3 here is CAWSFRTGLSYEQYF. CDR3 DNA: TGTGCCTGGAGTTTTCGGACAGGCCTCTCCTACGAGCAGTACTTC.

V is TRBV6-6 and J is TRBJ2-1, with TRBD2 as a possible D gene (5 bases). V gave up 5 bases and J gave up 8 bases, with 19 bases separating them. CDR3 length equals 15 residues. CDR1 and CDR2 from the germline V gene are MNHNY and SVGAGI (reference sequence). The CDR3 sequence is CASSDRGTPQDEQFF. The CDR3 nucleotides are TGTGCCAGCAGTGATCGGGGAACCCCTCAGGATGAGCAGTTCTTC.

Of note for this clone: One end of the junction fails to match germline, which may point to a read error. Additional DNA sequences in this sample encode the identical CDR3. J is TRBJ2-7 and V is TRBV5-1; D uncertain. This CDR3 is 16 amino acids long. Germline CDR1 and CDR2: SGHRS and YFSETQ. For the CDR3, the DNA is TGCGCCAGCAGCTCCCCGGAGATTGGCGGATACTACGAGCAGTATTTC. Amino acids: CASSSPEIGGYYEQYF.

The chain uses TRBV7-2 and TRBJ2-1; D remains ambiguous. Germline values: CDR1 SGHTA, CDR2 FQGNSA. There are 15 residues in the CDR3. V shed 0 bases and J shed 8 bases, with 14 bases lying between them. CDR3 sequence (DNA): TGTGCCAGCAGCTTAGCCAGGTCCGCTGGGTATGAGCAGTTCTTC. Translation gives CASSLARSAGYEQFF.

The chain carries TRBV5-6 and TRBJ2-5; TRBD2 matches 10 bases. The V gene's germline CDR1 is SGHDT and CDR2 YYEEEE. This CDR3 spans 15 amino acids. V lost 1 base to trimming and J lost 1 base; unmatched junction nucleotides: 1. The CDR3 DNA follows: TGTGCCAGCAGCTTGCTAGCGGGGGTCCAAGAGACCCAGTACTTC. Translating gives CASSLLAGVQETQYF.

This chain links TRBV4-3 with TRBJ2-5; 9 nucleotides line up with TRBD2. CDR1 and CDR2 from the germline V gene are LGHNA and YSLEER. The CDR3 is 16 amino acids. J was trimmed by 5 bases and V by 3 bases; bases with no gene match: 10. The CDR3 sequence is CASSQGAGGLGETQYF. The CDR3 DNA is TGCGCCAGCAGCCAGGGAGCGGGGGGATTAGGGGAGACCCAGTACTTC.

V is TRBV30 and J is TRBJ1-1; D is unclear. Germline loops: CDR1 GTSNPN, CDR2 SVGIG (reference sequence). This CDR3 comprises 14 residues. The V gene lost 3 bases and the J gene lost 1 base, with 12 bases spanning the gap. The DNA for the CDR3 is TGTGCCTGGAGATTAAGAATCGGGAACACTGAAGCTTTCTTT. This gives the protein CAWRLRIGNTEAFF.

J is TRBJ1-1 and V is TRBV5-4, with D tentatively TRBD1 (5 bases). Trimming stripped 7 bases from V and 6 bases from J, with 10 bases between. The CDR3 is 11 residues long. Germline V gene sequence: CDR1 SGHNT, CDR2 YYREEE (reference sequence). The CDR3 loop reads CASSGGSEAFF. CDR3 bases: TGTGCCAGCTCCGGGGGGTCTGAAGCTTTCTTT.

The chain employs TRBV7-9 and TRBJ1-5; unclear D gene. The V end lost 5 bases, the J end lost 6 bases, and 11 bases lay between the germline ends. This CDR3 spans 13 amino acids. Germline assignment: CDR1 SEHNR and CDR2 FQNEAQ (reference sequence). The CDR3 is CASSVTSSQPQHF. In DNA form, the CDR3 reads TGTGCCAGCAGCGTCACATCATCTCAGCCCCAGCATTTT.

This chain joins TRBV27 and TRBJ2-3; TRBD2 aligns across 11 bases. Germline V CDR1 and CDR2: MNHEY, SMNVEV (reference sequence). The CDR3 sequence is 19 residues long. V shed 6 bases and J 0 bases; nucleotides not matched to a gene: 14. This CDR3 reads CASSTPGTSGVLSTDTQYF. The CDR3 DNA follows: TGTGCCAGCAGCACCCCGGGGACTAGCGGAGTCCTTAGCACAGATACGCAGTATTTT.

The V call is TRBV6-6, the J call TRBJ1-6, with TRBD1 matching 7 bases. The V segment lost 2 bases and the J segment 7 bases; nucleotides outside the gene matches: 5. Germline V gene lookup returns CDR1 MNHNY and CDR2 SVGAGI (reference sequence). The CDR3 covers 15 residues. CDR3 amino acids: CASSYGTARNSPLHF. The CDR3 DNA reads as TGTGCCAGCAGTTACGGGACAGCTAGGAATTCACCCCTCCACTTT.

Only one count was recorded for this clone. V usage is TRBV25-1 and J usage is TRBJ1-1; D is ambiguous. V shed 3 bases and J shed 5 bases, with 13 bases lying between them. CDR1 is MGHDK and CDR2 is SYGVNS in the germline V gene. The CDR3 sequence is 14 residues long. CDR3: CASSEVTGSTEAFF. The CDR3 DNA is TGTGCCAGCAGTGAGGTTACGGGGAGTACTGAAGCTTTCTTT.

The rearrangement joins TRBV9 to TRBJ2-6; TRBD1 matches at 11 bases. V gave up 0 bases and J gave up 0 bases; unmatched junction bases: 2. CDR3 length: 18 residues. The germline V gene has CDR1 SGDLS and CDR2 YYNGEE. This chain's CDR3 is CASSVVGTGGSGANVLTF. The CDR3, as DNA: TGTGCCAGCAGCGTAGTTGGGACAGGGGGCTCTGGGGCCAACGTCCTGACTTTC.

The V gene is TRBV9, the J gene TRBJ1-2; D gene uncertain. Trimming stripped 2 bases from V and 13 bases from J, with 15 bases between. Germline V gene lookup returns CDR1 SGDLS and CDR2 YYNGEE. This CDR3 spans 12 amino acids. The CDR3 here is CASSVMSGGPTF. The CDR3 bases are TGTGCCAGCAGCGTTATGAGCGGCGGGCCCACCTTC. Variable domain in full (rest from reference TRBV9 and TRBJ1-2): DSGVTQTPKHLITATGQRVTLRCSPRSGDLSVYWYQQSLDQGLQFLIQYYNGEERAKGNILERFSAQQFPDLHSELNLSSLELGDSALYFCASSVMSGGPTFGSGTRLTVV.

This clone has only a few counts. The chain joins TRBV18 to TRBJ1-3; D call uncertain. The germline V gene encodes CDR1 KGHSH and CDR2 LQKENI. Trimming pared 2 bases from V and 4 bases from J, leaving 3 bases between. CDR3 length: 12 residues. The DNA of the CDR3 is TGTGCCAGCTCACCAGGCGGAAACACCATATATTTT. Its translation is CASSPGGNTIYF.

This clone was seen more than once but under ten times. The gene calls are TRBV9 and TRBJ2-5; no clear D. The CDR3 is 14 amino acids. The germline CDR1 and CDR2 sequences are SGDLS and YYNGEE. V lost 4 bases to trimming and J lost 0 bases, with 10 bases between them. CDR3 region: CASSTEQYQETQYF. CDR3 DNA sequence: TGTGCCAGCAGCACGGAACAGTACCAAGAGACCCAGTACTTC.

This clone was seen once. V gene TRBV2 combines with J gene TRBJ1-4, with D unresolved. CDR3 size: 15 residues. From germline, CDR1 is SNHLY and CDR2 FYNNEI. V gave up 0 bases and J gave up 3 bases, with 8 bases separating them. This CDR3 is CASSEAAGANEKLFF. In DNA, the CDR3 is TGTGCCAGCAGTGAAGCCGCGGGTGCTAATGAAAAACTGTTTTTT.